This T cell receptor (beta chain) was found in a study of T cell responses to AZD1222 COVID-19 vaccine (dated by TCRdb to the early 2020s). General notes on the study: A total of just over 230 trial participants underwent TCR sequencing, of whom roughly 210 had received two doses of AZD1222 and around 26 had received two doses of the MenACWY control vaccine. Trial participants were enrolled by age into subgroups of 18-55, 56-69 and 70-plus years, and around 150, 28 and 57 TCR-sequenced participants, respectively, were included in these subgroups. The paper as a whole reports these results and caveats: Participants were mostly white British, with more females than males. The authors suggested clonal diversity may have been underestimated. Spike-specific TCR breadth and depth rose significantly after two AZD1222 doses compared with day 0 and with MenACWY recipients. Reportedly, close to half of the unique spike-specific TCRs recognized epitopes lying outside the regions that are mutated in the B.1.351 and B.1.1.7 variants. The 56-69-year group was small, and its depth increase did not reach significance, likely because of low power. CD4 TCRs associated with the vaccine covered the entire spike protein, and the dominant responses were in regions 160-218 and 743-854. Only six AZD1222 recipients were SARS-CoV-2 seropositive at baseline, limiting conclusions about previously exposed vaccinees. Because no day 14 peak-response samples were available, repertoires were characterized only after the peak T cell response.

Looking up the germline V gene (reference sequence) yields CDR1 SEHNR and CDR2 FQNEAQ. CDR3 length: 14 amino acids, cysteine to phenylalanine. The DNA shown is the 42-base CDR3, in frame from base 1. Trimming removed 1 base from V and 4 bases from J, leaving 7 bases between the germline ends. The time point label, read with the paper, signifies: baseline before first vaccination. The treatment or condition label, read with the paper, signifies: meningococcal conjugate vaccine given as trial control. The vaccinee samples were drawn from two UK trials, COV001 and COV002, one of which was a single-blind randomized controlled phase 2/3 trial testing AZD1222 (ChAdOx1 nCoV-19) in healthy adults. Trial participant PBMC samples were collected at day 0 and day 28 after the second dose for TCRbeta chain sequencing. The CDR3 regions of human TCRbeta chains were subjected to immunosequencing. The paper's data handling went like this. TCRs in the repertoires were compared against a reference library of SARS-CoV-2-specific TCRs that had been generated with the MIRA antigen-specificity platform. Breadth was defined as the fraction of unique TCRs that were SARS-CoV-2-associated. Depth was defined as the fraction of total T cells that were SARS-CoV-2-associated. Using the MIRA data, every spike-specific TCR was mapped to the spike region that the TCR reacted to and assigned to either a CD4 or a CD8 class. Log10-transformed breadth and depth values were compared by one-way ANOVA with Sidak's multiple comparisons tests. Imported from immuneACCESS, the table was reduced by TCRdb to in-frame sequences with V and J called. These copies leave out some clones; in studies compared against another copy, an unresolved V gene accounts for under half, and the cause of the remainder is not known. Clone size and the V and J calls come from that table; the DNA yielded D and trimming. For this sample there are under 100,000 clones; around 90% appear just once. Around 7.1% of the sample belongs to the ten largest clones.

A note on this clone: Its antigen is unknown. No base quality information exists; no much larger clone differs at one position.

The source material was peripheral blood, sampled on day 0 of MenACWY control vaccination. The sequence came from an adult in good health. The rearrangement combines TRBV7-9 with TRBJ1-4, with TRBD1 tentatively as D gene (5 bases match). The DNA reads TGTGCCAGCAGCTTAGTCCAGGGTAATGAAAAACTGTTTTTT. Its protein reads: CASSLVQGNEKLFF.